This is a list of T cell receptor beta chains from one sample in a study of blood T cell repertoires in COVID-19. The protocol was immunoSEQ multiplex PCR, while the TCRdb copy is restricted to in-frame clones and leaves out a portion. Of 75,000 to 95,000 clones listed, roughly 78% are singletons. Sample: peripheral blood. The receptors here all came from a man aged 60 to 69 with COVID-19, enrolled during active disease. The CDR3 runs from the conserved cysteine through the conserved F or W. Fields, in order: V gene, clone size, J gene, CDR3 protein. Not every row has a clone size; where given, it reads once, few, many or a size class.

TRBV5-4	few	TRBJ2-4	CASSVGGARNIQYF
TRBV10-3	few	TRBJ1-1	CAIRGQHEAFF
TRBV27	-	TRBJ2-3	CASHSGGRTDTQYF
TRBV27	-	TRBJ2-3	CASSLSRTSGGTAQYF
TRBV7-2	-	TRBJ2-2	CASSLSGSKAGELFF
TRBV7-9	-	TRBJ2-7	CASSRGQGYEQYF
TRBV19	-	TRBJ2-3	CASSPGHSSTDTQYF
TRBV7-3	-	TRBJ1-2	CASSTNHGVDGYTF
TRBV9	-	TRBJ1-6	CASGGTGSNSPLHF
TRBV7-3	-	TRBJ2-3	CASSSQGPDTQYF
TRBV12-2	-	TRBJ1-2	CASRLVGRGRSNYGYTF
TRBV5-1	-	TRBJ2-1	CASSSTSVSYNEQFF
TRBV6-5	-	TRBJ1-2	CASSTSGQGAGYTF
TRBV5-1	-	TRBJ2-5	CASSVGGVQETQYF
TRBV6-6	-	TRBJ2-1	CASSPYETTLDSQQGHHSGEQFF
TRBV7-6	-	TRBJ1-1	CASSKGVNTEAFF
TRBV6-6	few	TRBJ2-5	CASSYSKGQETQYF
TRBV7-2	-	TRBJ1-6	CASSLGGTGSSPLHF
TRBV2	few	TRBJ1-4	CASSEDRGGEKLFF
TRBV5-1	-	TRBJ2-5	CASSYGGQETQYF
TRBV5-1	-	TRBJ1-2	CASSSTTGNYGYTF
TRBV19	-	TRBJ2-1	CASSTGQTYNEQFF
TRBV2	-	TRBJ1-2	CASSSGTGGLGYTF
TRBV19	-	TRBJ2-7	CASSIDGGGAEQYF
TRBV19	-	TRBJ2-7	CATKDPGQGPYEQYF
TRBV3-1/TRBV3-2	-	TRBJ2-1	CASSPTKGQRNEQFF
TRBV30	-	TRBJ1-1	CAGAPDTEAFF
TRBV7-2	once	TRBJ2-5	CASSLAGTSGQETQYF
TRBV5-1	-	TRBJ1-6	CASSFTQGDNSPLHF
TRBV4-2	-	TRBJ2-2	CASSPKSNTGELFF
TRBV5-1	-	TRBJ2-1	CASSPRGQGRDEQFF
TRBV27	few	TRBJ1-6	CASSPRDRVSPLHF